This is a list of T cell receptor beta chains from one sample in a study of cytomegalovirus exposure and HLA in healthy donors. TCRdb's copy holds only in-frame clones and misses some; the assay was immunoSEQ multiplex PCR. The sample yields 100,000 to 150,000 clones, about 91% seen once. The sequenced sample consisted of PBMCs. The receptors here all came from a woman younger than 30 in good health and CMV-seronegative. The CDR3 runs from the conserved cysteine through the conserved F or W. Each record gives: V gene, clone size, D gene, J gene, CDR3 protein, CDR3 DNA. The D gene is left open where the match is weak. Clone size appears in some rows only: once, few, many, or a class for an expanded clone.

V: TRBV6-5
size: NA
D: NA
J: TRBJ1-2
CDR3: CASTSDRLNYGYTF
DNA: TGTGCCAGTACTTCTGACAGGCTTAACTATGGCTACACCTTC

V: TRBV2
size: NA
D: TRBD2
J: TRBJ2-5
CDR3: CASSGRTSPEETQYF
DNA: TGTGCCAGCAGTGGTCGGACTAGCCCGGAGGAGACCCAGTACTTC

V: TRBV7-2
size: NA
D: NA
J: TRBJ2-5
CDR3: CASSLADSSTETQYF
DNA: TGTGCCAGCAGCTTAGCGGACTCCTCGACGGAGACCCAGTACTTC

V: TRBV20-1
size: NA
D: NA
J: TRBJ1-2
CDR3: CSAPRGDGYTF
DNA: TGCAGTGCCCCACGGGGGGACGGCTACACCTTC

V: TRBV27
size: NA
D: TRBD1
J: TRBJ1-1
CDR3: CASSWDRGVGTEAFF
DNA: TGTGCCAGCAGTTGGGACAGGGGGGTTGGCACTGAAGCTTTCTTT

V: TRBV4-1
size: NA
D: NA
J: TRBJ1-2
CDR3: CASSLEANYGYTF
DNA: TGCGCCAGCAGCCTCGAGGCTAACTATGGCTACACCTTC

V: TRBV7-2
size: NA
D: NA
J: TRBJ2-1
CDR3: CASSFVPTTTYNEQFF
DNA: TGTGCCAGCAGCTTCGTTCCGACTACCACCTACAATGAGCAGTTCTTC

V: TRBV7-2
size: NA
D: TRBD1
J: TRBJ1-2
CDR3: CASSLYRTGLDTF
DNA: TGTGCCAGCAGCTTATACCGGACAGGGTTGGACACCTTC

V: TRBV2
size: NA
D: NA
J: TRBJ1-6
CDR3: CASGGTGSGNSPLHF
DNA: TGTGCCAGCGGGGGCACGGGCAGTGGGAATTCACCCCTCCACTTT

V: TRBV9
size: NA
D: NA
J: TRBJ1-1
CDR3: CASSPRPGRTEAFF
DNA: TGTGCCAGCAGCCCCCGGCCAGGGAGGACTGAAGCTTTCTTT

V: TRBV6-1
size: NA
D: NA
J: TRBJ1-3
CDR3: CASSYGNTIYF
DNA: TGTGCCAGCAGTTACGGGAACACCATATATTTT

V: TRBV5-4
size: NA
D: NA
J: TRBJ2-3
CDR3: CASSLFARAATDTQYF
DNA: TGTGCCAGCAGCTTGTTTGCCCGTGCGGCCACAGATACGCAGTATTTT

V: TRBV6-1
size: NA
D: TRBD1
J: TRBJ2-7
CDR3: CASIRSGTGTYEQYF
DNA: TGTGCCAGCATAAGGTCTGGGACAGGGACCTACGAGCAGTACTTC

V: TRBV18
size: NA
D: NA
J: TRBJ1-1
CDR3: CASSPRPAQDTEAFF
DNA: TGTGCCAGCTCACCCCGCCCGGCCCAGGACACTGAAGCTTTCTTT

V: TRBV9
size: NA
D: TRBD1
J: TRBJ2-2
CDR3: CASSVGDRAGELFF
DNA: TGTGCCAGCAGCGTAGGGGACAGGGCCGGGGAGCTGTTTTTT

V: TRBV6-1
size: NA
D: TRBD1
J: TRBJ2-5
CDR3: CASSTEGAETQYF
DNA: TGTGCCAGCAGTACTGAGGGGGCAGAGACCCAGTACTTC

V: TRBV2
size: NA
D: NA
J: TRBJ2-3
CDR3: CASTGWGGTQYF
DNA: TGTGCCAGCACCGGATGGGGAGGTACGCAGTATTTT

V: TRBV2
size: few
D: TRBD1
J: TRBJ2-1
CDR3: CASSYGTAIGNEQFF
DNA: TGTGCCAGCAGCTACGGGACAGCTATAGGGAATGAGCAGTTCTTC

V: TRBV11-2
size: NA
D: NA
J: TRBJ2-7
CDR3: CASSLVFSGQARYEQYF
DNA: TGTGCCAGCAGCTTAGTTTTTTCCGGACAAGCCCGATACGAGCAGTACTTC

V: TRBV18
size: NA
D: TRBD2
J: TRBJ2-5
CDR3: CASSRPPRLALETQYF
DNA: TGTGCCAGCTCCAGGCCCCCGCGACTAGCGTTGGAGACCCAGTACTTC

V: TRBV13
size: NA
D: TRBD1
J: TRBJ1-2
CDR3: CASSLGIGTGNGYTF
DNA: TGTGCCAGCAGCTTAGGAATTGGGACAGGGAATGGCTACACCTTC

V: TRBV9
size: NA
D: NA
J: TRBJ2-7
CDR3: CASSVGGLEALGEQYF
DNA: TGTGCCAGCAGCGTAGGAGGACTGGAAGCCCTGGGTGAGCAGTACTTC

V: TRBV19
size: NA
D: NA
J: TRBJ1-2
CDR3: CASMGRTDYGYTF
DNA: TGTGCCAGTATGGGACGGACAGACTATGGCTACACCTTC

V: TRBV6-5
size: NA
D: TRBD1
J: TRBJ2-3
CDR3: CASSYFTGVGDTQYF
DNA: TGTGCCAGCAGTTACTTCACAGGGGTGGGTGATACGCAGTATTTT

V: TRBV7-9
size: NA
D: TRBD2
J: TRBJ2-2
CDR3: CASSPRTGTSILSTGELFF
DNA: TGTGCCAGCAGCCCCAGAACCGGGACTAGTATTTTATCAACCGGGGAGCTGTTTTTT

V: TRBV18
size: NA
D: TRBD1
J: TRBJ2-1
CDR3: CASSPPAATGGNEQFF
DNA: TGTGCCAGCTCACCACCTGCCGCGACAGGGGGCAATGAGCAGTTCTTC

V: TRBV6-1
size: once
D: NA
J: TRBJ1-3
CDR3: CASSERDELSGNTIYF
DNA: TGTGCCAGCAGTGAACGGGATGAGCTTTCTGGAAACACCATATATTTT

V: TRBV11-3
size: NA
D: NA
J: TRBJ2-2
CDR3: CASSRRGGELFF
DNA: TGTGCCAGCAGCCGCAGGGGTGGGGAGCTGTTTTTT

V: TRBV27
size: NA
D: NA
J: TRBJ2-5
CDR3: CATRDILSSQETQYF
DNA: TGTGCCACACGGGACATCTTGTCTTCCCAAGAGACCCAGTACTTC

V: TRBV19
size: NA
D: NA
J: TRBJ1-6
CDR3: CASSLPGSPLHF
DNA: TGTGCCAGTAGCCTCCCGGGTTCACCCCTCCACTTT

V: TRBV18
size: NA
D: NA
J: TRBJ1-1
CDR3: CASSLRVTQVNTEAFF
DNA: TGTGCCAGCTCACTCAGGGTGACACAGGTGAACACTGAAGCTTTCTTT

V: TRBV5-4
size: once
D: TRBD1
J: TRBJ2-7
CDR3: CASSLEAGQAYSYEQYF
DNA: TGTGCCAGCAGCTTGGAAGCTGGACAGGCATACTCCTACGAGCAGTACTTC

V: TRBV4-1
size: NA
D: NA
J: TRBJ2-1
CDR3: CASSQGSLVSYNEQFF
DNA: TGCGCCAGCAGCCAAGGTTCGCTAGTCTCCTACAATGAGCAGTTCTTC

V: TRBV5-1
size: few
D: NA
J: TRBJ2-6
CDR3: CASTLVGGTGANVLTF
DNA: TGCGCCAGCACCCTTGTCGGGGGAACTGGGGCCAACGTCCTGACTTTC

V: TRBV27
size: NA
D: TRBD1
J: TRBJ2-1
CDR3: CASSSQGAPLALEQFF
DNA: TGTGCCAGCAGTTCACAGGGGGCTCCCTTAGCTCTAGAGCAGTTCTTC

V: TRBV11-2
size: NA
D: NA
J: TRBJ1-5
CDR3: CASSPRSNQPQHF
DNA: TGTGCCAGCAGTCCGCGTAGCAATCAGCCCCAGCATTTT

V: TRBV9
size: NA
D: NA
J: TRBJ1-4
CDR3: CASSVGTEEKLFF
DNA: TGTGCCAGCAGCGTAGGGACAGAAGAAAAACTGTTTTTT

V: TRBV6-1
size: NA
D: TRBD1
J: TRBJ1-1
CDR3: CASSARDSSRAFF
DNA: TGTGCCAGCAGTGCCCGGGACAGTTCCAGGGCTTTCTTT

V: TRBV5-8
size: NA
D: TRBD1
J: TRBJ2-5
CDR3: CASSRGRGGTQYF
DNA: TGTGCCAGCAGCAGGGGGCGCGGCGGTACCCAGTACTTC

V: TRBV19
size: NA
D: TRBD1
J: TRBJ1-2
CDR3: CASIGTTGTGNYGYTF
DNA: TGTGCCAGTATCGGTACGACAGGGACTGGGAACTATGGCTACACCTTC

V: TRBV19
size: NA
D: NA
J: TRBJ1-6
CDR3: CASSADTGILSPLHF
DNA: TGTGCCAGTAGTGCCGATACAGGGATCTTATCACCCCTCCACTTT

V: TRBV7-8
size: NA
D: NA
J: TRBJ2-3
CDR3: CASSLAGHSSTDTQYF
DNA: TGTGCCAGCAGCTTGGCCGGACACTCTAGCACAGATACGCAGTATTTT

V: TRBV6-5
size: NA
D: TRBD1
J: TRBJ1-1
CDR3: CASSSDRGRMGTEAFF
DNA: TGTGCCAGCAGTTCCGACAGGGGGCGGATGGGCACTGAAGCTTTCTTT

V: TRBV7-2
size: NA
D: NA
J: TRBJ2-7
CDR3: CASSLLRYDLTYEQYF
DNA: TGTGCCAGCAGCTTATTAAGGTACGACTTAACCTACGAGCAGTACTTC

V: TRBV18
size: NA
D: NA
J: TRBJ1-2
CDR3: CASSPPAGLVDGYTF
DNA: TGTGCCAGCTCACCACCCGCAGGGCTTGTTGATGGCTACACCTTC

V: TRBV11-2
size: NA
D: TRBD1
J: TRBJ2-7
CDR3: CASSFRWTGGRQIDYEQYF
DNA: TGTGCCAGCAGCTTCCGTTGGACAGGGGGACGCCAAATCGACTACGAGCAGTACTTC

V: TRBV6-5
size: NA
D: NA
J: TRBJ1-2
CDR3: CASSFLSGTSYGYTF
DNA: TGTGCCAGCAGTTTCCTCTCCGGGACAAGCTATGGCTACACCTTC

V: TRBV7-9
size: NA
D: NA
J: TRBJ1-2
CDR3: CASSPTSGSGYGYTF
DNA: TGTGCCAGCAGCCCCACCTCCGGCTCAGGGTATGGCTACACCTTC

V: TRBV9
size: NA
D: NA
J: TRBJ2-1
CDR3: CASSRDSSWARHEQFF
DNA: TGTGCCAGCAGCCGGGACTCTTCGTGGGCCAGACATGAGCAGTTCTTC

V: TRBV11-2
size: NA
D: NA
J: TRBJ2-5
CDR3: CASSLGGVRETQYF
DNA: TGTGCCAGCAGCTTAGGAGGCGTACGGGAGACCCAGTACTTC

V: TRBV7-9
size: NA
D: TRBD1
J: TRBJ1-2
CDR3: CASTQSSGTGYGYTF
DNA: TGTGCCAGCACCCAATCGTCCGGGACAGGGTATGGCTACACCTTC

V: TRBV11-2
size: NA
D: NA
J: TRBJ1-6
CDR3: CASSLDRYRTPLHF
DNA: TGTGCCAGCAGCTTAGATCGCTACAGGACCCCCCTCCACTTT

V: TRBV7-9
size: NA
D: NA
J: TRBJ2-7
CDR3: CASSHRLRNYEQYF
DNA: TGTGCCAGCAGCCATAGACTGAGGAACTACGAGCAGTACTTC

V: TRBV10-3
size: NA
D: NA
J: TRBJ1-1
CDR3: CAISEPSGNTEAFF
DNA: TGTGCCATCAGTGAGCCGTCGGGGAACACTGAAGCTTTCTTT